The 30 T cell receptor beta chains in this list originate from one sample, sequenced in a study of cytomegalovirus exposure and HLA in healthy donors. The study ran its PCR with 60 Vbeta and 13 Jbeta primers. TCRdb's copy holds only in-frame clones and misses some; the assay was immunoSEQ multiplex PCR. The table for this sample gives some 130,000 clones. The material sequenced was PBMCs. These receptor sequences come from a woman aged 60-75 years in good health and CMV-seronegative.

V is TRBV14 and J is TRBJ2-3, with TRBD1 matching over 8 bases. J lost 4 bases, V lost 1 base, and 7 bases had no gene match. The germline V gene has CDR1 SGHDN and CDR2 FVKESK. The CDR3 sequence is 16 residues long. For the CDR3, the DNA is TGTGCCAGCAGCCAAGCTTTCAGGGGGCGTGCAGATACGCAGTATTTT. Residues: CASSQAFRGRADTQYF.

This chain uses TRBV11-2 with TRBJ2-7; a weak D match, TRBD1 (5 bases). The germline V and J ends were trimmed by 4 bases and 3 bases, with 10 bases remaining between them. The germline gives CDR1 SGHAT, CDR2 FQNNGV. The CDR3 is made up of 13 amino acids. Here the CDR3 DNA reads TGTGCCAGCAGCTCCAGCAGGGTCTACGAGCAGTACTTC. This sequence encodes CASSSSRVYEQYF.

The chain carries TRBV12-5 and TRBJ2-4, with TRBD2 matching 11 bases. The germline CDR1 and CDR2 sequences are LGHNT and FRNRAP. J gave up 0 bases and V 6 bases, and 10 bases lay outside the gene matches. CDR3 length: 18 amino acids. Written as DNA, the CDR3 is TGTGCTAGTGGGGGCTCGGGACTAGCGGCAATAGCCAAAAACATTCAGTACTTC. Translated: CASGGSGLAAIAKNIQYF.

In DNA form, the CDR3 reads TGTGCCACCGGAACCGGGACACTGTCTACTCCCCTCCACTTT. It encodes CATGTGTLSTPLHF. The V call is TRBV19, the J call TRBJ1-6, with a possible D match to TRBD1 (6 bases). Deletions cut 10 bases from V and 13 bases from J, with 23 bases between. Germline loops: CDR1 LNHDA, CDR2 SQIVND (reference sequence). The CDR3 is 14 residues long.

The chain uses TRBV6-5 and TRBJ1-5; 7 nucleotides align to TRBD1. Germline assignment: CDR1 MNHEY and CDR2 SVGAGI. This CDR3 has 15 residues. The V and J ends lost 0 bases and 9 bases, in that order; junction bases with no gene match: 8. The CDR3 here is CASSYSRQGTGPQHF. The CDR3 region has the DNA TGTGCCAGCAGTTACTCGCGACAGGGTACGGGGCCCCAGCATTTT.

This chain uses TRBV18 with TRBJ1-1, with TRBD1 identical over 7 bases. The CDR3 is 18 residues long. With 1 base clipped from V and 0 bases from J, the junction kept 11 bases outside the gene matches. Per the germline V gene, CDR1 is KGHSH and CDR2 is LQKENI. The CDR3 DNA follows: TGTGCCAGCTCACCACAACAGCTCGGCGACAGGGTGAACACTGAAGCTTTCTTT. Translating it yields CASSPQQLGDRVNTEAFF. The whole variable domain, filled in from reference TRBV18 and TRBJ1-1, reads NAGVMQNPRHLVRRRGQEARLRCSPMKGHSHVYWYRQLPEEGLKFMVYLQKENIIDESGMPKERFSAEFPKEGPSILRIQQVVRGDSAAYFCASSPQQLGDRVNTEAFFGQGTRLTVV.

J is TRBJ1-2 and V is TRBV28; D is uncertain. V was shortened by 1 base and J by 5 bases, with 5 bases between the two germline ends. The CDR3 runs to 12 residues. Germline assignment: CDR1 MDHEN and CDR2 SYDVKM. CDR3 region: CASSLSVYGYTF. Written as DNA, the CDR3 is TGTGCCAGCAGTTTATCCGTTTATGGCTACACCTTC.

Notes on this clone: The junction departs from germline at one end; a sequencing error may be responsible. The chain has TRBV4-1 and TRBJ2-2; D is possibly TRBD1 (5 bases). Germline loops: CDR1 MGHRA, CDR2 YSYEKL. The CDR3 runs 17 residues. The CDR3, as DNA: TGCGCCAGCAGCCAAGATAAGGGTGGGGCCTACACCAGGGAGCTGTTTTTT. It codes for CASSQDKGGAYTRELFF.

The CDR3 nucleotides read TGTGCCAGCAGTAGACAGGGGGGTGGTACTGAAGCTTTCTTT. This codes for CASSRQGGGTEAFF. V usage is TRBV28 and J usage is TRBJ1-1; 9 bases line up with TRBD1. The germline CDR1 and CDR2 sequences are MDHEN and SYDVKM. After removal of 5 bases from V and 5 bases from J, the junction contained 6 bases not matched to a gene. This CDR3 spans 14 amino acids.

The gene calls are TRBV28 and TRBJ2-4; 11 bases agree with TRBD1. V lost 8 bases and J lost 3; bases outside the gene matches: 15. This CDR3 contains 18 residues. Germline CDR1 MDHEN, CDR2 SYDVKM. The CDR3: CASARGQGAFWGKNIQYF. The CDR3 nucleotides read TGTGCCAGCGCAAGAGGACAGGGGGCGTTTTGGGGCAAAAACATTCAGTACTTC.

This chain links TRBV5-1 with TRBJ1-1, with TRBD1 as a possible D gene (5 bases). V was pared by 0 bases and J by 4 bases, with 13 bases between. Germline CDR1 and CDR2: SGHRS and YFSETQ. The CDR3 runs 15 residues. CDR3 amino acids: CASSLAKGRTTEAFF. CDR3 sequence (DNA): TGCGCCAGCAGCTTGGCGAAGGGGAGGACCACTGAAGCTTTCTTT.

This chain connects TRBV5-1 to TRBJ2-5; 10 nucleotides match TRBD2. The last part of the DNA fits TRBJ2-7 better; the J call may be wrong. The CDR3 length is 13 residues. From germline, CDR1 is SGHRS and CDR2 YFSETQ. The CDR3 loop is CASSLGLANEQYF. The CDR3 DNA reads TGCGCCAGCAGCCTGGGACTAGCGAACGAGCAGTACTTC.

The CDR3 nucleotides read TGTGCCACCAGCAGAGAAGGGGGTGTCTACGAGCAGTACTTC. Translated: CATSREGGVYEQYF. The chain carries TRBV15 and TRBJ2-7; TRBD1 might be the D (6 bases). V shed 0 bases and J shed 3 bases, with 9 bases lying between them. CDR1 is LNHNV and CDR2 is YYDKDF in the germline V gene (reference sequence). The CDR3 extends over 14 amino acids.

This chain uses TRBV7-3 with TRBJ2-7; D is perhaps TRBD1 (6 bases). Trimming removed 3 bases at V and 1 base at J, with 13 bases between. The CDR3 runs to 15 residues. Germline loops: CDR1 SGHTA, CDR2 FQGTGA. The DNA of the CDR3 is TGTGCCAGCAGCTTGTTTGGGGGCTCGTCCTACGAGCAGTACTTC. It encodes CASSLFGGSSYEQYF.

This rearrangement joins TRBV5-4 to TRBJ2-2; the D gene is possibly TRBD1 (6 bases). This CDR3 has 13 residues. The germline V gene has CDR1 SGHNT and CDR2 YYREEE (reference sequence). V gave up 2 bases and J gave up 5 bases, with 7 bases separating them. CDR3 DNA: TGTGCCAGCAGCTTCCAGGGGACCGGGGAGCTGTTTTTT. Encoded protein: CASSFQGTGELFF. Based on the CDR3 plus reference TRBV5-4 and TRBJ2-2, the full variable domain is ETGVTQSPTHLIKTRGQQVTLRCSSQSGHNTVSWYQQALGQGPQFIFQYYREEENGRGNFPPRFSGLQFPNYSSELNVNALELDDSALYLCASSFQGTGELFFGEGSRLTVL.

V and J are TRBV5-1 and TRBJ2-1; 12 positions match TRBD2. CDR1 and CDR2 (germline): SGHRS, YFSETQ. V was clipped by 6 bases and J by 7 bases; unmatched bases: 5. The CDR3 spans 14 residues. CDR3 amino acids: CASKTSGSINEQFF. The CDR3 DNA sequence: TGCGCCAGCAAGACTAGCGGGAGTATTAATGAGCAGTTCTTC.

The gene calls are TRBV19 and TRBJ1-2; D remains unclear. Looked up from germline, CDR1 is LNHDA and CDR2 is SQIVND (reference sequence). The CDR3 extends over 14 amino acids. With 5 bases removed from V and 4 bases from J, the gap between germline ends came to 14 bases. CDR3 region: CASSFANSAYGYTF. CDR3 nucleotides: TGTGCCAGTAGTTTTGCAAACAGTGCCTATGGCTACACCTTC.

CDR3 loop: CASSLRRESTQYF. The CDR3 DNA sequence: TGTGCCAGCAGCTTACGTCGGGAGAGTACGCAGTATTTT. The chain couples TRBV7-3 to TRBJ2-3, with a weak D call TRBD2 (6 bases). V lost 2 bases and J 8 bases, leaving 11 bases between the germline ends. CDR1 is SGHTA, CDR2 FQGTGA, per germline. This CDR3 is built from 13 residues.

V usage is TRBV11-2 and J usage is TRBJ2-1, with D possibly TRBD2 on 6 matching bases. Looked up from germline, CDR1 is SGHAT and CDR2 is FQNNGV. This CDR3 region has 13 residues. V was shortened by 1 base and J by 6 bases, with 7 bases between the two germline ends. The CDR3 reads CASSLVGGNEQFF. The CDR3 DNA follows: TGTGCCAGCAGCTTAGTCGGGGGCAATGAGCAGTTCTTC.

The gene calls are TRBV5-4 and TRBJ1-1; 7 bases are shared with TRBD1. Per the germline V gene, CDR1 is SGHNT and CDR2 is YYREEE (reference sequence). The CDR3 is 15 residues long. With 4 bases clipped from V and 0 bases from J, the junction kept 6 bases outside the gene matches. CDR3 coding DNA: TGTGCCAGCAGCCCGGCGCAGGGGGTGAACACTGAAGCTTTCTTT. Its translation: CASSPAQGVNTEAFF.

The V and J genes are TRBV27 and TRBJ2-7, with 7 bases that match TRBD2. The ends lost 6 bases at V and 3 bases at J; junction bases unmatched: 8. The CDR3 is made up of 14 amino acids. Germline V gene sequence: CDR1 MNHEY, CDR2 SMNVEV (reference sequence). The CDR3 loop reads CASRRESLGYEQYF. The CDR3 nucleotides are TGTGCCAGCAGGCGGGAGTCCCTTGGCTACGAGCAGTACTTC.

This chain joins TRBV7-3 and TRBJ2-6, with D possibly TRBD2 on 5 matching bases. V was pared by 0 bases and J by 4 bases, with 10 bases between. The CDR3 spans 16 residues. The germline CDR1 and CDR2 sequences are SGHTA and FQGTGA. The CDR3: CASSLTPGLGANVLTF. CDR3 DNA sequence: TGTGCCAGCAGCTTAACCCCGGGATTGGGGGCCAACGTCCTGACTTTC.

The rearrangement uses TRBV5-1 and TRBJ2-7; D unclear. V lost 2 bases and J lost 0, with 9 bases in between. The CDR3 is made up of 14 amino acids. CDR1 and CDR2 (germline): SGHRS, YFSETQ. CDR3 protein: CASSFTSSSYEQYF. The CDR3 DNA reads as TGCGCCAGCAGCTTTACTTCAAGCTCCTACGAGCAGTACTTC.

This chain joins TRBV9 and TRBJ1-1, with D tentatively TRBD1 (5 bases). Germline V gene sequence: CDR1 SGDLS, CDR2 YYNGEE. The V gene lost 4 bases and the J gene lost 1 base, with 14 bases spanning the gap. The CDR3 runs to 15 residues. This CDR3 reads CASSSSLQGNTEAFF. The DNA for the CDR3 is TGTGCCAGCAGCTCGTCACTCCAGGGGAACACTGAAGCTTTCTTT.

The rearrangement joins TRBV18 to TRBJ2-7; TRBD2 is a possible D gene (6 bases). V dropped 2 bases and J dropped 7 bases, with 9 bases sitting between them. Germline loops: CDR1 KGHSH, CDR2 LQKENI. This CDR3 has 12 amino acids. The CDR3 loop reads CASSPRAGEQYF. The CDR3 bases are TGTGCCAGCTCACCAAGGGCGGGAGAGCAGTACTTC.

This chain uses TRBV18 with TRBJ1-5; D perhaps matches TRBD1 (6 bases). The length of the CDR3 is 15 residues. From germline, CDR1 is KGHSH and CDR2 LQKENI. V was trimmed by 6 bases and J by 1 base, leaving 13 bases between them. The CDR3 coding sequence is TGTGCCAGCTCTCCCACAGGGACCAGCAATCAGCCCCAGCATTTT. The encoded protein is CASSPTGTSNQPQHF. The whole variable domain, filled in from reference TRBV18 and TRBJ1-5, reads NAGVMQNPRHLVRRRGQEARLRCSPMKGHSHVYWYRQLPEEGLKFMVYLQKENIIDESGMPKERFSAEFPKEGPSILRIQQVVRGDSAAYFCASSPTGTSNQPQHFGDGTRLSIL.

The chain carries TRBV5-1 and TRBJ1-1; maybe TRBD1 (6 bases). This CDR3 contains 15 residues. Looked up from germline, CDR1 is SGHRS and CDR2 is YFSETQ. The V and J ends lost 0 bases and 5 bases respectively, with 14 bases between them. The CDR3 bases are TGCGCCAGCAGCTTGGATGCTGGGGGCGGAACTGAAGCTTTCTTT. Its translation: CASSLDAGGGTEAFF.

The chain employs TRBV10-3 and TRBJ2-7; TRBD2 agrees at 8 bases. The germline CDR1 and CDR2 sequences are ENHRY and SYGVKD. Trimming at V came to 11 bases and at J to 0 bases, leaving 9 bases not matched to a gene. CDR3 length equals 14 residues. The CDR3 coding sequence is TGTGCCGCCGGGGGGGGGACTTTCTCCTACGAGCAGTACTTC. As protein: CAAGGGTFSYEQYF.

The rearrangement uses TRBV4-1 and TRBJ2-1, with 8 positions matching TRBD1. Trimming at V came to 2 bases and at J to 9 bases, leaving 3 bases not matched to a gene. The CDR3 runs to 13 residues. Germline V gene data show CDR1 as MGHRA and CDR2 as YSYEKL. The DNA for the CDR3 is TGCGCCAGCAGCCAACCGGACAGGGTTGAGCAGTTCTTC. It yields the protein CASSQPDRVEQFF.

The chain has TRBV19 and TRBJ2-7; D is unresolved. CDR3 length: 15 amino acids. Germline CDR1 and CDR2: LNHDA and SQIVND (reference sequence). V lost 3 bases and J lost 4, with 16 bases in between. The DNA for the CDR3 is TGTGCCAGTAGTATGAACGGCCCAGGATTTTACGAGCAGTACTTC. As protein: CASSMNGPGFYEQYF.